This TCR beta chain was identified during a study of blood T cell repertoires in COVID-19. In the original processing: Scientists estimated how many nucleated cells there were by amplifying reference gene primers. The method was immunoSEQ multiplex PCR; TCRdb's version includes in-frame clones alone and lacks a portion of them. The V and J calls and clone size are taken from that table; D and trimming were inferred from the DNA. The sample has 150,000 to 200,000 clones, approximately 90% seen once. The participants were between about 18 and 90 years old and came from about two dozen US areas. Cohort 3 donors were reported recovered after two negative PCRs, clearance, or symptom resolution. V trimming: 0 bases; J trimming: 5 bases; junction bases outside the gene matches: 3. The CDR3 length is 15 residues. CDR1 is SGHNT and CDR2 is YENEEA in the germline V gene.

The chain employs TRBV11-3 and TRBJ2-5; 10 nucleotides align to TRBD2. Input material: PBMCs or T cells enriched from blood (not recorded which). The TCR originated in a woman aged 50 to 65 who had recovered from COVID-19. DNA of the CDR3: TGTGCCAGCAGCTTAGAAGCGGGGGGGCGGGAGACCCAGTACTTC. This translates into CASSLEAGGRETQYF.